Presented here are 8 T cell receptor beta chains from one specimen sequenced in a study of blood T cells in healthy people across ages (dated by TCRdb to the mid-2010s). Library construction relied on 5' RACE. The reads were generated on an Illumina HiSeq 2500. A second about 7 to 12 cycle PCR used a sample-barcoded 5' primer and a J-beta primer mix. TCRdb reprocessing: public reads trimmed at Q25 with fastp, clones called with MiXCR, in-frame beta chains kept. A single entry per CDR3 protein holds the most common genes and DNA from its merged rows. A total of about 1.5 million distinct CDR3 sequences appear in this sample, approximately 42% of them only once. Approximately 7.9% of the sample is held by the ten biggest clonotypes. Sequenced input: blood. The receptors come from a woman under 30 in good health.

The V gene is TRBV2, the J gene TRBJ2-1; TRBD1 matches at 9 bases. The length of the CDR3 is 15 residues. CDR1 is SNHLY and CDR2 is FYNNEI in the germline V gene. The V gene end was trimmed by 6 bases and the J gene end by 6 bases; junction bases not matched to a gene: 9. CDR3 loop: CASRPSGQGSNEQFF. CDR3 nucleotide sequence: TGTGCCAGCAGGCCCTCGGGACAGGGTTCCAATGAGCAGTTCTTC.

This chain connects TRBV5-1 to TRBJ1-2, with D unclear. With 0 bases removed from V and 0 bases from J, the gap between germline ends came to 9 bases. The CDR3 totals 15 residues. From germline, CDR1 is SGHRS and CDR2 YFSETQ. The CDR3 nucleotides are TGCGCCAGCAGCTTGGCAACCGGACCTAACTATGGCTACACCTTC. Its translation: CASSLATGPNYGYTF.

The chain combines TRBV2 with TRBJ2-1; a weak D match, TRBD2 (6 bases). Trimming cost V 8 bases and J 5 bases, with 13 bases left between them. CDR1 SNHLY and CDR2 FYNNEI come from the germline V gene. The CDR3 is made up of 13 amino acids. CDR3 DNA sequence: TGTGCCAGCGGTGGCGGGGCAGACAATGAGCAGTTCTTC. It is translated as CASGGGADNEQFF. Full variable domain (rest looked up from reference TRBV2 and TRBJ2-1): EPEVTQTPSHQVTQMGQEVILRCVPISNHLYFYWYRQILGQKVEFLVSFYNNEISEKSEIFDDQFSVERPDGSNFTLKIRSTKLEDSAMYFCASGGGADNEQFFGPGTRLTVL.

The table lists this clonotype with a few counts. The chain uses TRBV14 and TRBJ1-4; 7 bases line up with TRBD1. CDR3 length: 13 residues. Germline V CDR1 and CDR2: SGHDN, FVKESK. The V and J ends lost 4 bases and 15 bases, in that order; junction bases with no gene match: 11. The CDR3 sequence is CASSPRLTGTVFF. DNA of the CDR3: TGTGCCAGCAGCCCCAGATTAACCGGGACAGTGTTTTTT. Full variable domain (missing parts from reference TRBV14 and TRBJ1-4): EAGVTQFPSHSVIEKGQTVTLRCDPISGHDNLYWYRRVMGKEIKFLLHFVKESKQDESGMPNNRFLAERTGGTYSTLKVQPAELEDSGVYFCASSPRLTGTVFFGSGTQLSVL.

V is TRBV18 and J is TRBJ2-6, with TRBD1 identical over 7 bases. The length of the CDR3 is 21 residues. Germline V lookup: CDR1 KGHSH, CDR2 LQKENI. V shed 3 bases and J 4 bases; nucleotides not matched to a gene: 21. The CDR3 loop reads CASSPGPGTDPKIVGANVLTF. The CDR3, as DNA: TGTGCCAGCTCACCGGGGCCCGGGACAGACCCTAAGATCGTCGGGGCCAACGTCCTGACTTTC.

In this sample, this clonotype turned up a few times. The gene calls are TRBV29-1 and TRBJ2-3, with 8 bases lining up with TRBD2. Germline V gene sequence: CDR1 SQVTM, CDR2 ANQGSEA. The V segment lost 7 bases and the J segment 3 bases; nucleotides outside the gene matches: 3. This CDR3 has 12 residues. The chain's CDR3 is CSARLATDTQYF. Written as DNA, the CDR3 is TGCAGCGCTCGACTAGCGACAGATACGCAGTATTTT.

The rearrangement links TRBV7-8 to TRBJ2-4, with D perhaps TRBD2 (6 bases). V gave up 5 bases and J gave up 2 bases, with 16 bases separating them. This CDR3 is 16 amino acids long. Germline V gives CDR1 SGHVS, CDR2 FQNEAQ. This CDR3 is CASSLRGAVTKNIQYF. CDR3 DNA: TGTGCCAGCAGCCTCCGCGGGGCGGTAACCAAAAACATTCAGTACTTC.

The chain carries TRBV20-1 and TRBJ2-7; D not certain. This CDR3 has 14 residues. Germline V gives CDR1 DFQATT, CDR2 SNEGSKA (reference sequence). DNA for the CDR3: TGCAGCGCCGAACCAACCCCTGCGTTCTACGAGCAGTACTTC. It codes for CSAEPTPAFYEQYF.